These 21 T cell receptor beta chains were sequenced from one sample in a study of T cell responses to AZD1222 COVID-19 vaccine. The table came from immunoSEQ multiplex PCR; TCRdb's copy has only in-frame clones and leaves some out. Of roughly 190,000 clones in the sample, about 92% were seen once. The starting material was peripheral blood, obtained 28 days after the second dose of the MenACWY control vaccine. These receptors were obtained from an adult who received the MenACWY meningococcal vaccine as a control.

This chain uses TRBV7-8 with TRBJ2-3, with no clear D. The CDR3 is 12 amino acids. The V and J ends lost 3 bases and 4 bases respectively, with 5 bases between them. CDR1 SGHVS and CDR2 FQNEAQ come from the germline V gene. The CDR3: CASSFYSDTQYF. The DNA of the CDR3 is TGTGCCAGCAGCTTTTACTCAGATACGCAGTATTTT.

DNA of the CDR3: TGTGCCAGTAGTATTCGCGGGAGTTGGGATGAGCAGTTCTTC. As protein: CASSIRGSWDEQFF. The V call is TRBV19, the J call TRBJ2-1; 7 positions agree with TRBD2. Germline CDR1 is LNHDA and CDR2 is SQIVND (reference sequence). CDR3 length: 14 amino acids. The V and J ends lost 3 bases and 8 bases, in that order; junction bases with no gene match: 7. The variable domain in full, with the rest retrieved from reference TRBV19 and TRBJ2-1, is DGGITQSPKYLFRKEGQNVTLSCEQNLNHDAMYWYRQDPGQGLRLIYYSQIVNDFQKGDIAEGYSVSREKKESFPLTVTSAQKNPTAFYLCASSIRGSWDEQFFGPGTRLTVL.

The gene calls are TRBV7-8 and TRBJ2-7; TRBD2 is a possible D gene (6 bases). The V gene's germline CDR1 is SGHVS and CDR2 FQNEAQ. CDR3 size: 15 residues. V dropped 2 bases and J dropped 2 bases, with 13 bases sitting between them. This CDR3 reads CASSLTGSDTYEQYF. The CDR3 DNA is TGTGCCAGCAGCTTAACCGGGAGCGATACCTACGAGCAGTACTTC.

V gene TRBV5-4 combines with J gene TRBJ2-7, with D perhaps being TRBD1 or TRBD2 (5 bases each). The CDR3 consists of 14 residues. Germline-derived CDR1 and CDR2 are SGHNT and YYREEE (reference sequence). The germline V and J ends were trimmed by 3 bases and 0 bases, with 10 bases remaining between them. CDR3 bases: TGTGCCAGCAGCTCCGGGACGGACTCCTACGAGCAGTACTTC. Its translation is CASSSGTDSYEQYF.

The chain uses TRBV7-2 and TRBJ1-2, with no clear D. V was shortened by 7 bases and J by 8 bases, with 17 bases between the two germline ends. The CDR3 sequence is 13 residues long. The germline gives CDR1 SGHTA, CDR2 FQGNSA. The CDR3 loop is CASTPSTSGGYTF. The CDR3 coding sequence is TGTGCCAGCACCCCCTCCACCTCTGGGGGCTACACCTTC.

This chain uses TRBV5-1 with TRBJ2-7; D is perhaps TRBD2 (5 bases). This CDR3 is built from 14 residues. Trimming left V 0 bases short and J 3 bases short, with 10 bases between. The germline V gene encodes CDR1 SGHRS and CDR2 YFSETQ. The CDR3, as DNA: TGCGCCAGCAGCTTGGGAGGACGGGACTACGAGCAGTACTTC. Protein product: CASSLGGRDYEQYF.

The gene calls are TRBV27 and TRBJ2-7; 10 positions agree with TRBD1. Trimming at V came to 10 bases and at J to 4 bases, leaving 13 bases not matched to a gene. This CDR3 has 15 residues. Germline assignment: CDR1 MNHEY and CDR2 SMNVEV (reference sequence). DNA for the CDR3: TGTGCCACCGGGGGGAGGACAGGGGGTTCGTACGAGCAGTACTTC. The encoded protein is CATGGRTGGSYEQYF.

The rearrangement links TRBV9 to TRBJ2-1; D is undetermined. Per germline, CDR1 SGDLS and CDR2 YYNGEE. The CDR3 spans 12 residues. V was shortened by 3 bases and J by 6 bases, with 7 bases between the two germline ends. CDR3 sequence (DNA): TGTGCCAGCAGCGCATCAAGCAATGAGCAGTTCTTC. This codes for CASSASSNEQFF.

The chain carries TRBV7-9 and TRBJ2-5; TRBD1 aligns across 8 bases. There are 16 residues in the CDR3. Trimming cost V 4 bases and J 3 bases; bases outside gene matches: 10. The germline gives CDR1 SEHNR, CDR2 FQNEAQ (reference sequence). In DNA, the CDR3 is TGTGCCAGCAGCTCAAGGACAGGGAATAGTGAAGAGACCCAGTACTTC. Translation: CASSSRTGNSEETQYF. Combining the CDR3 with reference TRBV7-9 and TRBJ2-5 gives the whole variable domain DTGVSQNPRHKITKRGQNVTFRCDPISEHNRLYWYRQTLGQGPEFLTYFQNEAQLEKSRLLSDRFSAERPKGSFSTLEIQRTEQGDSAMYLCASSSRTGNSEETQYFGPGTRLLVL.

This clone was seen just once. The rearrangement uses TRBV6-2 or TRBV6-3 and TRBJ2-1; tentative D call: TRBD2 (6 bases). The ends were cut back, 2 bases at V and 0 bases at J, with 20 bases in the middle. The CDR3 totals 19 residues. The germline V gene encodes CDR1 MNHEY and CDR2 SVGEGT. CDR3 coding DNA: TGTGCCAGCAGTTACCGCCCCCACGGGCGGGAATCCTCCTACAATGAGCAGTTCTTC. It yields the protein CASSYRPHGRESSYNEQFF.

This sequence joins TRBV14 and TRBJ2-7; 13 nucleotides match TRBD2. Per the germline V gene, CDR1 is SGHDN and CDR2 is FVKESK. V shed 4 bases and J 5 bases; nucleotides not matched to a gene: 8. This CDR3 has 16 residues. CDR3 amino acids: CASSPWTSGRVHEQYF. CDR3 coding DNA: TGTGCCAGCAGCCCCTGGACTAGCGGGAGAGTTCACGAGCAGTACTTC.

The chain is built from TRBV5-6 and TRBJ2-1; D is unclear. Trimming pared 0 bases from V and 15 bases from J, leaving 19 bases between. The germline gives CDR1 SGHDT, CDR2 YYEEEE. This CDR3 is built from 14 residues. In DNA, the CDR3 is TGTGCCAGCAGCTTGGAGGCAGGAAACCCGGTCCCGTTCTTC. This gives the protein CASSLEAGNPVPFF. The variable domain in full, with the rest retrieved from reference TRBV5-6 and TRBJ2-1, is DAGVTQSPTHLIKTRGQQVTLRCSPKSGHDTVSWYQQALGQGPQFIFQYYEEEERQRGNFPDRFSGHQFPNYSSELNVNALLLGDSALYLCASSLEAGNPVPFFGPGTRLTVL.

The chain has TRBV5-1 and TRBJ2-6; 7 bases are shared with TRBD1. Trimming at V came to 2 bases and at J to 4 bases, leaving 3 bases not matched to a gene. Germline lookup yields CDR1 SGHRS and CDR2 YFSETQ. The CDR3 has 15 amino acids. The CDR3: CASSFDRAGANVLTF. CDR3 bases: TGCGCCAGCAGCTTCGACAGGGCCGGGGCCAACGTCCTGACTTTC.

The V and J genes are TRBV4-1 and TRBJ2-1; 12 bases agree with TRBD1. Germline V gives CDR1 MGHRA, CDR2 YSYEKL. This CDR3 contains 16 residues. J gave up 7 bases and V 1 base, and 5 bases lay outside the gene matches. The CDR3 spells CASSQGRDRGRNEQFF. The CDR3 DNA reads as TGCGCCAGCAGCCAAGGAAGGGACAGGGGGCGTAATGAGCAGTTCTTC.

V gene TRBV5-6 combines with J gene TRBJ1-2; D perhaps matches TRBD1 (6 bases). CDR1 is SGHDT and CDR2 is YYEEEE in the germline V gene. The ends were cut back, 4 bases at V and 3 bases at J, with 25 bases in the middle. The CDR3 extends over 18 amino acids. The chain's CDR3 is CASSRDLYAGARDYGYTF. The CDR3 region has the DNA TGTGCCAGCAGCCGTGACCTTTACGCAGGGGCGCGAGACTATGGCTACACCTTC.

A single count supports this clone. The rearrangement uses TRBV10-3 and TRBJ2-3; 8 bases are a match to TRBD2. V shed 3 bases and J 5 bases; nucleotides not matched to a gene: 7. The CDR3 is made up of 15 amino acids. Germline-derived CDR1 and CDR2 are ENHRY and SYGVKD. The CDR3 DNA reads TGTGCCATCAGTGACTGGAGCGGGAGCCAAGATACGCAGTATTTT. Amino acid sequence: CAISDWSGSQDTQYF.

The chain joins TRBV7-8 to TRBJ2-7, with D uncertain. V lost 2 bases and J 4 bases, leaving 9 bases between the germline ends. The CDR3 extends over 13 amino acids. Per the germline V gene, CDR1 is SGHVS and CDR2 is FQNEAQ. The CDR3: CASSLNQKYEQYF. DNA for the CDR3: TGTGCCAGCAGCTTAAACCAGAAATACGAGCAGTACTTC.

This chain uses TRBV7-8 with TRBJ2-1, with D hard to call. Germline assignment: CDR1 SGHVS and CDR2 FQNEAQ. The CDR3 is 13 amino acids. Trimming removed 3 bases at V and 9 bases at J, with 12 bases between. CDR3 region: CASSFSRAGEQFF. The CDR3 DNA follows: TGTGCCAGCAGCTTCAGTAGGGCCGGTGAGCAGTTCTTC.

This clone is a singleton in its sample. The rearrangement uses TRBV7-2 and TRBJ2-6, with 7 bases aligning to TRBD2. The CDR3 consists of 17 residues. The J segment lost 1 base and the V segment lost 5 bases, leaving 8 bases of the junction unmatched. Germline CDR1 and CDR2: SGHTA and FQGNSA. The CDR3: CASSVLAALSGANVLTF. The CDR3 DNA reads TGTGCCAGCAGCGTCCTAGCGGCTCTATCTGGGGCCAACGTCCTGACTTTC.

V is TRBV2 and J is TRBJ1-6; 7 bases are shared with TRBD1. CDR1 and CDR2 (germline): SNHLY, FYNNEI. Germline trimming cut 7 bases from V and 8 bases from J; bases unmatched to any gene: 5. CDR3 length: 13 amino acids. The CDR3 bases are TGTGCCAGCAAGCCCCAGGGGGATTCACCCCTCCACTTT. Amino acid sequence: CASKPQGDSPLHF.

V is TRBV14 and J is TRBJ1-1; D unresolved. CDR1 SGHDN and CDR2 FVKESK come from the germline V gene. The CDR3 totals 13 residues. V was shortened by 5 bases and J by 5 bases, with 12 bases between the two germline ends. The CDR3 loop is CASSSVGWTEAFF. CDR3 DNA sequence: TGTGCCAGCAGCTCGGTGGGGTGGACTGAAGCTTTCTTT.